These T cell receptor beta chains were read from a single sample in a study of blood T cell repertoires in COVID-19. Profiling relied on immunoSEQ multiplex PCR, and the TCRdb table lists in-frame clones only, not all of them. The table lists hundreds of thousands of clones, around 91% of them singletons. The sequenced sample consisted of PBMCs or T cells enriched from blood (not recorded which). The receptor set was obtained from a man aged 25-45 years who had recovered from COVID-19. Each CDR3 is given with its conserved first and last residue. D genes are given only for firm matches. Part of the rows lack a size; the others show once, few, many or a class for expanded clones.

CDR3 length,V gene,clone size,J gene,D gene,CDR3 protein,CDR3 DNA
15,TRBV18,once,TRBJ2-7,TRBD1,CASSPGTGGSYEQYF,TGTGCCAGCTCACCGGGGACAGGGGGCTCCTACGAGCAGTACTTC
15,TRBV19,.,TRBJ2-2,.,CASSIGTGSAGELFF,TGTGCCAGTAGTATAGGAACAGGGAGTGCCGGGGAGCTGTTTTTT
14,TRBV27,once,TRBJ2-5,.,CASSFSAWQETQYF,TGTGCCAGCAGTTTCAGCGCCTGGCAAGAGACCCAGTACTTC
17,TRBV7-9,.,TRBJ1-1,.,CASSFGGDRWRHTEAFF,TGTGCCAGCAGCTTCGGCGGAGACAGGTGGAGACACACTGAAGCTTTCTTT
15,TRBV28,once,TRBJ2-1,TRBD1,CASRAGTGTYNEQFF,TGTGCCAGCAGGGCCGGGACAGGTACCTACAATGAGCAGTTCTTC
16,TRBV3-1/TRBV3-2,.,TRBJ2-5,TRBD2,CASSQSPGPGGETQYF,TGTGCCAGCAGCCAATCCCCGGGCCCGGGAGGAGAGACCCAGTACTTC
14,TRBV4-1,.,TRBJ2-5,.,CASSQGGLQETQYF,TGCGCCAGCAGCCAAGGTGGGCTTCAAGAGACCCAGTACTTC
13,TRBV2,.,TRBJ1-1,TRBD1,CAIAGGLNTEAFF,TGTGCCATAGCAGGGGGGCTGAACACTGAAGCTTTCTTT
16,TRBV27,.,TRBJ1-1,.,CASIQFGPRGGTEAFF,TGTGCCAGCATCCAATTCGGGCCTCGGGGTGGAACTGAAGCTTTCTTT
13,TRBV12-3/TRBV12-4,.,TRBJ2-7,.,CASSLGLGGEQYF,TGTGCCAGCAGTTTAGGACTAGGAGGCGAGCAGTACTTC
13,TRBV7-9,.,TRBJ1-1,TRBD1,CASSLDLGQGLLF,TGTGCCAGCAGCTTAGATCTGGGACAGGGATTGCTCTTT
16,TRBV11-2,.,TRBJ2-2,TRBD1,CASTHRGISNTGELFF,TGTGCCAGCACCCACAGGGGGATTTCTAACACCGGGGAGCTGTTTTTT
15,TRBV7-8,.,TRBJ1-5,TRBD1,CASSLGTGGNQPQHF,TGTGCCAGCAGCTTAGGGACAGGCGGCAATCAGCCCCAGCATTTT
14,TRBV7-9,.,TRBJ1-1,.,CASTKTGGNTEAFF,TGTGCCAGCACCAAAACGGGAGGGAACACTGAAGCTTTCTTT
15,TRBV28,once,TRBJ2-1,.,CASRAMGSSYNEQFF,TGTGCCAGCAGGGCAATGGGGAGCTCCTACAATGAGCAGTTCTTC
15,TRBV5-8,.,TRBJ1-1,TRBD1,CASSNGQGRNTEAFF,TGTGCCAGCAGCAACGGACAGGGAAGAAACACTGAAGCTTTCTTT
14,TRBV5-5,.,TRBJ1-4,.,CASSPTVPNEKLFF,TGTGCCAGCAGCCCGACAGTTCCCAATGAAAAACTGTTTTTT
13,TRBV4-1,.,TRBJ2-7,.,CASSQALLHEQYF,TGCGCCAGCAGCCAAGCTCTTCTTCACGAGCAGTACTTC
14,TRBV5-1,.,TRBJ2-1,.,CASSSAASYNEQFF,TGCGCCAGCAGCTCAGCGGCCTCCTACAATGAGCAGTTCTTC
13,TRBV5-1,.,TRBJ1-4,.,CASSYATNEKLFF,TGCGCCAGCAGTTATGCAACTAATGAAAAACTGTTTTTT
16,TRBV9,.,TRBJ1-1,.,CASSQDRTGLGTEAFF,TGTGCCAGCAGCCAAGACAGGACCGGGTTGGGCACTGAAGCTTTCTTT
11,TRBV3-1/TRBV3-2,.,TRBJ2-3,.,CASSGQFTQYF,TGTGCCAGCAGCGGGCAATTTACGCAGTATTTT
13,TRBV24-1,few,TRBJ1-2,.,CATSGQALDGYTF,TGTGCCACCAGTGGACAGGCCCTCGATGGCTACACCTTC
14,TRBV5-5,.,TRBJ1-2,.,CASSSRTENYGYTF,TGTGCCAGCAGCTCTAGGACAGAGAACTATGGCTACACCTTC
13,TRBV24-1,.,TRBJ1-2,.,CATRAPGRLGYTF,TGTGCCACCAGGGCCCCAGGGCGCTTGGGCTACACCTTC
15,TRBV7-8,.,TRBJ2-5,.,CASSPGQPYQETQYF,TGTGCCAGCAGCCCCGGACAGCCGTACCAAGAGACCCAGTACTTC
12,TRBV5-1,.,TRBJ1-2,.,CASSLARDGYTF,TGCGCCAGCAGCTTGGCCAGGGATGGCTACACCTTC
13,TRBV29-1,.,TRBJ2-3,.,CSVGFGVTDTQYF,TGCAGCGTTGGATTCGGGGTAACAGATACGCAGTATTTT
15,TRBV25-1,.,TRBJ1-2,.,CASRGGPTPLYGYTF,TGTGCCAGCAGGGGGGGGCCCACCCCCCTATATGGCTACACCTTC
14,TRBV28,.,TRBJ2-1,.,CASSLFGKGNEQFF,TGTGCCAGCAGTTTATTCGGGAAGGGTAATGAGCAGTTCTTC
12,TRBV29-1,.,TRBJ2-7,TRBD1,CSGGQSSYEQYF,TGCAGCGGGGGACAGAGCTCCTACGAGCAGTACTTC
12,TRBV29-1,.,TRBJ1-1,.,CSVIKGGTEAFF,TGCAGCGTTATAAAAGGGGGCACTGAAGCTTTCTTT
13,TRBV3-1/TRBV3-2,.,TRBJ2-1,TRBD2,CASSQESSGGPVF,TGTGCCAGCAGCCAAGAATCTAGCGGGGGCCCGGTCTTC
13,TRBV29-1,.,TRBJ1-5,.,CSVVDGSNQPQHF,TGCAGCGTTGTCGACGGGAGCAATCAGCCCCAGCATTTT
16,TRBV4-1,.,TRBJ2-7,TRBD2,CASSQDPTAGGYEQYF,TGCGCCAGCAGCCAAGACCCAACGGCGGGAGGTTACGAGCAGTACTTC
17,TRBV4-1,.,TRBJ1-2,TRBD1,CASSFRASVDREYGYTF,TGCGCCAGCAGCTTCAGGGCGTCGGTGGACAGGGAATATGGCTACACCTTC
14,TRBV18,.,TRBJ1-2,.,CASSPGGREPGYTF,TGTGCCAGCTCACCAGGGGGCAGGGAGCCCGGCTACACCTTC
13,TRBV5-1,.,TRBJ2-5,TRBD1,CASTWDSQETQYF,TGCGCCAGCACTTGGGACAGCCAAGAGACCCAGTACTTC
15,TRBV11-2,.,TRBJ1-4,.,CASRTGQTTNEKLFF,TGTGCCAGCAGAACCGGACAGACAACTAATGAAAAACTGTTTTTT
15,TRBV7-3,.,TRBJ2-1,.,CASSLSGSSYNEQFF,TGTGCCAGCAGCCTTAGCGGCAGCTCCTACAATGAGCAGTTCTTC
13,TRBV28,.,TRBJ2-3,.,CASSRETTDTQYF,TGTGCCAGCAGTCGGGAGACCACAGATACGCAGTATTTT
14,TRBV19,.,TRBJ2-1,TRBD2,CASSLPAGGLEQFF,TGTGCCAGTAGTCTCCCCGCGGGAGGGCTTGAGCAGTTCTTC
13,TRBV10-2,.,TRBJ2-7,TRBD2,CASSEVAGGEQYF,TGCGCCAGCAGTGAGGTGGCGGGAGGGGAGCAGTACTTC
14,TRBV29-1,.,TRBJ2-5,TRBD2,CSVDLAGIGETQYF,TGCAGCGTTGATCTAGCGGGAATAGGTGAGACCCAGTACTTC
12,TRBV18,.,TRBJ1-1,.,CASSPTDTEAFF,TGTGCCAGCTCACCAACGGACACTGAAGCTTTCTTT
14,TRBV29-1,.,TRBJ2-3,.,CSVPPRGDTDTQYF,TGCAGCGTGCCCCCCAGGGGAGACACCGATACGCAGTATTTT
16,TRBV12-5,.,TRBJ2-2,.,CASGFGADLNTGELFF,TGTGCTAGTGGTTTTGGGGCAGACCTGAACACCGGGGAGCTGTTTTTT
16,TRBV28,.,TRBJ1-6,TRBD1,CASTSQLGQGGSPLHF,TGTGCCAGCACCTCCCAGTTAGGACAGGGGGGCTCACCCCTCCACTTT